A selection of T cell receptor beta chains follows, all from one sample in a study of regulatory T cells in long-lasting Graves disease. TCRdb re-called the multiplex PCR reads through MiXCR, storing one row per CDR3 protein. The table records 450,000 or so distinct CDR3 sequences, around 20% of them present only once. This specimen consisted of peripheral blood mononuclear cells (PBMCs), obtained when the disease was refractory, from a patient treated with antithyroid drugs. Receptor source: a female donor with Graves disease. Each CDR3 is given without its conserved first and last residue. Fields, in order: V gene, CDR3 protein.

TRBV12-3/TRBV12-4 ASSFKHGELF
TRBV4-2 ASSQEMQGYQPQH
TRBV7-2 ASSLHGSPSYEQY
TRBV20-1 SARVGDQLAYEQY
TRBV6-1 ASFLGGGRPGELF
TRBV28 ASSTSGQGDYGYT
TRBV7-2 ASSPKAGTSVRYEQY
TRBV6-1 ASSWVEGQPQH
TRBV6-1 ASSDRTFTGNTIY
TRBV10-3 AISAPLLAGVPQETQY
TRBV5-1 ASRLLAGTENNYEQY
TRBV2 ASSGASRTATP
TRBV19 ASSPSVLAGTQY
TRBV9 ASSDGGGYT
TRBV28 ASRGQGFHEQY
TRBV12-3/TRBV12-4 ASSPEGEGHEQY
TRBV19 ASGGLPYYGYT
TRBV2 ASSDPGQVAYEQY
TRBV12-3/TRBV12-4 ASSNRDRGPRGNNQPQH
TRBV29-1 SVVRRGTGELF
TRBV5-1 ASSLERSDTEAF
TRBV18 ASSPGQNQPQH
TRBV5-1 ASSLDTGGGVYEQY
TRBV27 ASSKLAGGPTDTQY
TRBV10-3 AIRPDTARDNQPQH
TRBV7-2 ASSLAVLAGGTGELF
TRBV13 ASSPRPGGNEQY